This T cell receptor (beta chain) was identified during a study of cytomegalovirus exposure and HLA in healthy donors. Study observations and caveats: The records held CMV serostatus as the only immune exposure information.

A multiplex PCR was run with 60 Vbeta primers and 13 Jbeta primers. Measured with immunoSEQ multiplex PCR; TCRdb has only the in-frame clones, and not every one. Among about 98,000 clones listed, approximately 69% were seen once. The CDR3 has 15 residues. CDR1 is MNHNY, CDR2 SVGAGI, per germline (reference sequence). V dropped 7 bases and J dropped 0; count of bases not matched to a gene: 4. In the case of this clone: The antigen remains undetermined.

This chain connects TRBV6-6 to TRBJ2-1, with TRBD2 identical over 9 bases. The sequence was collected from a female donor in good health and CMV-seronegative. The sequenced sample was PBMCs. The CDR3 protein is CASKNSGSSYNEQFF. For the CDR3, the DNA is TGTGCCAGCAAGAATAGCGGGAGCTCCTACAATGAGCAGTTCTTC.